A single sample is the source of the 20 T cell receptor beta chains below, sequenced in a study of blood T cells in healthy people across ages. A second roughly 7 to 11 cycle PCR used barcoded and J-beta primers. One entry per CDR3 protein results from TCRdb running MiXCR on the 5' RACE reads. This sample yields about 800,000 distinct CDR3 sequences, of which around 25% are seen a single time; 3.7% belongs to the top ten. Another study also made use of these data, one on T cells of mothers and their children.

The specimen sequenced was blood. The receptors were sampled from a boy aged 5-17 years in good health.

There are a few counts of this clonotype. The rearrangement uses TRBV6-5 and TRBJ2-4, with D uncertain. V lost 2 bases to trimming and J lost 8 bases, with 4 bases between them. CDR1 is MNHEY and CDR2 is SVGAGI in the germline V gene. The CDR3 contains 11 residues. CDR3 in amino acids: CASSYRDIQYF. CDR3 in DNA: TGTGCCAGCAGTTACCGGGACATTCAGTACTTC.

The genes are TRBV4-3 and TRBJ1-2; unclear D gene. Germline V gene data show CDR1 as LGHNA and CDR2 as YSLEER. CDR3 length equals 16 residues. V lost 0 bases to trimming and J lost 11 bases, with 22 bases between them. CDR3 in amino acids: CASSQEMFSLPDPYTF. In DNA, the CDR3 is TGCGCCAGCAGCCAAGAAATGTTCAGTCTGCCAGACCCTTACACCTTC.

In this sample, this clonotype turned up a few times. V usage is TRBV6-1 and J usage is TRBJ2-3, with TRBD2 as a possible D gene (6 bases). V lost 6 bases to trimming and J lost 2 bases, with 18 bases between them. This CDR3 has 16 amino acids. Germline V CDR1 and CDR2: MNHNS, SASEGT. The DNA for the CDR3 is TGTGCCAGCAGCCCCGGGACTGGAGCACTCACAGATACGCAGTATTTT. Translated: CASSPGTGALTDTQYF.

The rearrangement joins TRBV20-1 to TRBJ2-1; TRBD2 matches at 8 bases. The CDR3 extends over 14 amino acids. Trimming removed 2 bases from V and 6 bases from J; junction bases left unmatched: 6. The germline V gene encodes CDR1 DFQATT and CDR2 SNEGSKA (reference sequence). This CDR3 reads CSARSGSSLNEQFF. The CDR3 DNA follows: TGCAGTGCTAGAAGCGGGAGTTCCCTCAATGAGCAGTTCTTC.

This sequence joins TRBV5-5 and TRBJ2-5; maybe TRBD1 (5 bases). Germline CDR1 and CDR2: SGHKS and YYEKEE (reference sequence). The V gene lost 2 bases and the J gene lost 5 bases, with 16 bases spanning the gap. The CDR3 runs 15 residues. The CDR3, as DNA: TGTGCCAGCAGCTTTGGGCTAGGGGTAATGGAGACCCAGTACTTC. Amino acid sequence: CASSFGLGVMETQYF.

This clonotype was counted a few times. The V call is TRBV28, the J call TRBJ1-2, with D tentatively TRBD1 (6 bases). The CDR3 consists of 16 residues. Between the trimmed V and J ends, which lost 8 bases and 8 bases, there was a span of 27 bases. In germline, CDR1 is MDHEN, CDR2 SYDVKM. This chain's CDR3 is CASFNAEWTAIQGYTF. The CDR3 nucleotides read TGTGCCAGCTTTAACGCAGAATGGACAGCCATCCAGGGCTACACCTTC.

This sequence joins TRBV28 and TRBJ2-2; 8 bases fit TRBD1. The trim removed 6 bases at V and 5 bases at J, leaving 8 bases unmatched. This CDR3 region has 15 residues. In germline, CDR1 is MDHEN, CDR2 SYDVKM. CDR3 sequence reads: CASRLRQGSTGELFF. The CDR3 DNA follows: TGTGCCAGCAGGCTCAGACAGGGGAGTACCGGGGAGCTGTTTTTT.

This clonotype was found a few times. The chain combines TRBV5-1 with TRBJ2-2, with D hard to call. Germline V gene sequence: CDR1 SGHRS, CDR2 YFSETQ. With 0 bases removed from V and 3 bases from J, the gap between germline ends came to 12 bases. This CDR3 contains 16 residues. CDR3 sequence reads: CASSLVGYPDTGELFF. The DNA of the CDR3 is TGCGCCAGCAGCTTGGTGGGATACCCCGACACCGGGGAGCTGTTTTTT.

The CDR3 protein is CASSQDRPAGGINIQYF. The CDR3 region has the DNA TGCGCCAGCAGCCAAGATCGCCCGGCAGGGGGGATAAACATTCAGTACTTC. The chain uses TRBV4-3 and TRBJ2-4, with D perhaps TRBD1 (7 bases). V was cut by 0 bases and J by 6 bases, with 18 bases left in between. The CDR3 loop spans 17 amino acids. Per the germline V gene, CDR1 is LGHNA and CDR2 is YSLEER.

This chain connects TRBV28 to TRBJ1-1, with a possible D match to TRBD1 (5 bases). Between the trimmed V and J ends, which lost 6 bases and 6 bases, there was a span of 14 bases. The length of the CDR3 is 13 residues. Germline CDR1 reads MDHEN; CDR2 reads SYDVKM. This CDR3 reads CASSSGAPAEAFF. In DNA, the CDR3 is TGTGCCAGCAGCTCCGGGGCGCCGGCTGAAGCTTTCTTT.

This clonotype was counted between two and nine times. V usage is TRBV30 and J usage is TRBJ1-4; D might be TRBD1 (6 bases). CDR1 GTSNPN and CDR2 SVGIG come from the germline V gene (reference sequence). Trimming pared 1 base from V and 7 bases from J, leaving 13 bases between. CDR3 length: 14 amino acids. The CDR3 bases are TGTGCCTGGAGTGCGGACAGTTTAAGTGAAAAACTGTTTTTT. Translation: CAWSADSLSEKLFF.

The chain combines TRBV4-3 with TRBJ2-1, with 11 bases lining up with TRBD2. This CDR3 spans 18 amino acids. Germline-derived CDR1 and CDR2 are LGHNA and YSLEER. Trimming removed 1 base from V and 7 bases from J; junction bases left unmatched: 12. The CDR3 sequence: CASSQVLAGGLIRNEQFF. The CDR3 DNA follows: TGCGCCAGCAGCCAAGTCCTAGCGGGGGGCTTAATTCGGAATGAGCAGTTCTTC.

V is TRBV2 and J is TRBJ2-1; 10 bases are shared with TRBD1. Germline assignment: CDR1 SNHLY and CDR2 FYNNEI. J was trimmed by 9 bases and V by 4 bases; bases with no gene match: 0. CDR3 length equals 12 residues. CDR3 nucleotide sequence: TGTGCCAGCAGTGGGGACAGGGGTGAGCAGTTCTTC. It translates to CASSGDRGEQFF.

In this sample, this clonotype turned up a few times. This chain joins TRBV12-3 or TRBV12-4 and TRBJ2-5, with D possibly TRBD1 on 6 matching bases. This CDR3 contains 15 residues. The ends were cut back, 4 bases at V and 5 bases at J, with 17 bases in the middle. The DNA for the CDR3 is TGTGCCAGCAGTTCCGGGACAAACCTCGGGGAGACCCAGTACTTC. Protein product: CASSSGTNLGETQYF.

The rearrangement links TRBV20-1 to TRBJ2-1, with a weak D call TRBD2 (6 bases). There are 16 residues in the CDR3. V lost 3 bases, J lost 0 bases, and 15 bases lay in between. Per germline, CDR1 DFQATT and CDR2 SNEGSKA (reference sequence). The CDR3 DNA is TGCAGTGCTAGCCCCTGGGAGGCTAGCTCCTACAATGAGCAGTTCTTC. Amino acid sequence: CSASPWEASSYNEQFF.

This clonotype was counted between two and nine times. The rearrangement uses TRBV20-1 and TRBJ2-5; D is perhaps TRBD1 (6 bases). Trimming removed 8 bases at V and 6 bases at J, with 13 bases between. This CDR3 is built from 11 residues. Germline V gene sequence: CDR1 DFQATT, CDR2 SNEGSKA (reference sequence). CDR3 region: CSQKQGQTQYF. The CDR3 nucleotides are TGCAGTCAGAAACAGGGCCAGACCCAGTACTTC.

The rearrangement joins TRBV5-1 to TRBJ1-1; 7 bases line up with TRBD1. CDR1 is SGHRS and CDR2 is YFSETQ in the germline V gene. V shed 2 bases and J 0 bases; nucleotides not matched to a gene: 7. This CDR3 is built from 16 residues. The CDR3 region has the DNA TGCGCCAGCAGCTTCGGACAGGCACTCATGAACACTGAAGCTTTCTTT. Residues: CASSFGQALMNTEAFF.

The chain employs TRBV27 and TRBJ2-5; D may be TRBD1 or TRBD2 (6 bases each). Near its end, the DNA agrees better with TRBJ2-1, so the J call may be wrong. The CDR3 loop spans 15 amino acids. Germline CDR1 reads MNHEY; CDR2 reads SMNVEV (reference sequence). The DNA for the CDR3 is TGTGCCAGCAGCTTCTTGGGGGGCACCTACAATGAGCAGTTCTTC. Encoded protein: CASSFLGGTYNEQFF.

This clonotype was observed a few times. The chain joins TRBV28 to TRBJ2-3; D not certain. Trimming removed 5 bases from V and 2 bases from J, with 8 bases in between. CDR1 MDHEN and CDR2 SYDVKM come from the germline V gene. The CDR3 is 13 residues long. In nucleotides, the CDR3 is TGTGCCAGCAGTCGGCTATTCACAGATACGCAGTATTTT. Protein sequence: CASSRLFTDTQYF.

In this sample, this clonotype turned up a few times. This chain uses TRBV6-1 with TRBJ2-3, with 11 nucleotides matching TRBD1. Germline V lookup: CDR1 MNHNS, CDR2 SASEGT. With V trimmed by 6 bases and J by 2 bases, 10 bases remained unmatched. The CDR3 loop spans 17 amino acids. In DNA form, the CDR3 reads TGTGCCAGCAGCCCCACTAGGACAGGGGGCTCCACAGATACGCAGTATTTT. It translates to CASSPTRTGGSTDTQYF.